The table lists the clone carrying this T cell receptor beta chain with a count of one. The data are from a study of blood T cell repertoires in COVID-19. Study as a whole: Acute and convalescent COVID-19 specimens originated in the United States, Italy and Spain. T cells, B-cell-depleted T cells, or PBMCs provided the cDNA or gDNA that served as material.

Trimming left V 6 bases short and J 2 bases short, with 14 bases between. Germline assignment: CDR1 MNHNY and CDR2 SVGAGI (reference sequence). This CDR3 is 15 amino acids long. In the authors' methods: Counts of nucleated cells, estimated from reference gene primer amplification, were obtained. Libraries were prepared by immunoSEQ multiplex PCR; TCRdb keeps only in-frame clonotypes and omits some of them. The V and J calls and the clone size are those of that table, but D and trimming were determined from the DNA. Of hundreds of thousands of clones listed, about 85% are singletons. The source is a woman aged 18-35 years with acute or convalescent COVID-19. This rearrangement joins TRBV6-6 to TRBJ1-5; D might be TRBD1 (6 bases). Material: peripheral blood. This CDR3 is CASSPGDFGNQPQHF. The CDR3 DNA is TGTGCCAGCAGCCCAGGGGATTTCGGCAATCAGCCCCAGCATTTT.